This entry lists 15 T cell receptor beta chains sequenced from one sample in a study of blood T cell repertoires in COVID-19. Generated by immunoSEQ multiplex PCR, the TCRdb table keeps only in-frame clones and is missing some. This table has more than 200,000 clones, roughly 84% appearing once. The material sequenced was peripheral blood. These receptors originate from a woman older than 75 with COVID-19, enrolled during active disease.

The J gene is TRBJ1-2, the V gene TRBV6-5; a possible D gene is TRBD1 (6 bases). The CDR3 covers 15 residues. V was clipped by 7 bases and J by 8 bases, with 23 bases between them. Germline assignment: CDR1 MNHEY and CDR2 SVGAGI. CDR3 amino acids: CASTSSADSFRGYTF. The CDR3 region has the DNA TGTGCCAGCACCTCATCGGCGGACAGCTTCAGGGGCTACACCTTC.

The chain carries TRBV5-4 and TRBJ2-2; the D gene is possibly TRBD2 (6 bases). Germline V gene lookup returns CDR1 SGHNT and CDR2 YYREEE (reference sequence). V gave up 7 bases and J gave up 6 bases, with 19 bases separating them. The CDR3 consists of 15 residues. CDR3 sequence reads: CASGASGLAAGELFF. CDR3 coding DNA: TGTGCCAGCGGCGCCTCGGGACTTGCGGCCGGGGAGCTGTTTTTT.

The chain is built from TRBV6-6 and TRBJ1-1, with D tentatively TRBD1 (6 bases). V was clipped by 6 bases and J by 2 bases, with 10 bases between them. The CDR3 is made up of 13 amino acids. Germline assignment: CDR1 MNHNY and CDR2 SVGAGI (reference sequence). CDR3 coding DNA: TGTGCCAGCAGACAGGGTTCAAACACTGAAGCTTTCTTT. It is translated as CASRQGSNTEAFF.

The chain has TRBV27 and TRBJ1-5; D is perhaps TRBD1 (6 bases). The CDR3 length is 13 residues. The V end lost 6 bases, the J end lost 5 bases, and 11 bases lay between the germline ends. Germline-derived CDR1 and CDR2 are MNHEY and SMNVEV (reference sequence). Here the CDR3 reads CASSQGKDQPQHF. The CDR3 bases are TGTGCCAGCAGCCAGGGGAAGGATCAGCCCCAGCATTTT.

J is TRBJ2-3 and V is TRBV10-3, with D perhaps matching TRBD2 (5 bases). The CDR3 is made up of 15 amino acids. From germline, CDR1 is ENHRY and CDR2 SYGVKD. The germline V and J ends were trimmed by 2 bases and 2 bases, with 11 bases remaining between them. Here the CDR3 reads CAISEGLMNTDTQYF. For the CDR3, the DNA is TGTGCCATCAGTGAGGGACTTATGAACACAGATACGCAGTATTTT.

The rearrangement links TRBV5-4 to TRBJ2-5, with D tentatively TRBD2 (6 bases). Germline V gene data show CDR1 as SGHNT and CDR2 as YYREEE (reference sequence). This CDR3 is 13 amino acids long. Trimming shortened V by 4 bases and J by 9 bases, and 16 bases separated the two germline ends. CDR3 residues: CASSLMAWGAQYF. DNA of the CDR3: TGTGCCAGCAGCCTGATGGCATGGGGGGCCCAGTACTTC. The full variable domain, rest sourced from reference TRBV5-4 and TRBJ2-5, is ETGVTQSPTHLIKTRGQQVTLRCSSQSGHNTVSWYQQALGQGPQFIFQYYREEENGRGNFPPRFSGLQFPNYSSELNVNALELDDSALYLCASSLMAWGAQYFGPGTRLLVL.

This clone has only one observation. This chain connects TRBV6-5 to TRBJ1-1, with TRBD1 identical over 7 bases. The CDR3 is 14 residues long. The germline CDR1 and CDR2 sequences are MNHEY and SVGAGI. The trim removed 7 bases at V and 0 bases at J, leaving 5 bases unmatched. The CDR3 DNA follows: TGTGCCAGCAACCAGGGGGTGATGAACACTGAAGCTTTCTTT. It translates to CASNQGVMNTEAFF.

The chain employs TRBV18 and TRBJ2-7; maybe TRBD2 (5 bases). This CDR3 region has 15 residues. V was cut by 4 bases and J by 4 bases, with 17 bases left in between. Germline CDR1 and CDR2: KGHSH and LQKENI. The CDR3 coding sequence is TGTGCCAGCTCACTTAAGAGAGAGGGAAGGTACGAGCAGTACTTC. Amino acids: CASSLKREGRYEQYF.

The V call is TRBV12-3 or TRBV12-4, the J call TRBJ1-1; D is unclear. V was clipped by 5 bases and J by 10 bases, with 14 bases between them. The CDR3 covers 12 residues. The CDR3 region is CASSTGSRGAFF. Written as DNA, the CDR3 is TGTGCCAGCAGTACCGGGAGCCGCGGAGCTTTCTTT.

A single count supports this clone. The V gene is TRBV6-1, the J gene TRBJ1-2; 7 bases match TRBD1. Germline values: CDR1 MNHNS, CDR2 SASEGT. The CDR3 totals 12 residues. Germline trimming cut 6 bases from V and 8 bases from J; bases unmatched to any gene: 6. CDR3 bases: TGTGCCAGCAGCGCACGGACAGGCGGCTACACCTTC. Protein: CASSARTGGYTF.

The sample holds a few counts of this clone. The rearrangement links TRBV5-4 to TRBJ2-3; possibly TRBD1 for D (5 bases). V shed 6 bases and J shed 4 bases, with 15 bases lying between them. The CDR3 is 14 residues long. Germline V gene lookup returns CDR1 SGHNT and CDR2 YYREEE (reference sequence). This chain's CDR3 is CASTVHIGADTQYF. CDR3 sequence (DNA): TGTGCCAGCACCGTTCATATAGGGGCAGATACGCAGTATTTT.

The gene calls are TRBV5-1 and TRBJ2-5; 10 bases fit TRBD1. This CDR3 has 15 residues. Unmatched junction bases numbered 7, after V lost 5 bases and J lost 3 bases. Germline loops: CDR1 SGHRS, CDR2 YFSETQ. In nucleotides, the CDR3 is TGCGCCAGCAGTCCGACAGGGGGCTTGGAAGAGACCCAGTACTTC. Translating gives CASSPTGGLEETQYF. Full variable domain (remainder filled in from reference TRBV5-1 and TRBJ2-5): KAGVTQTPRYLIKTRGQQVTLSCSPISGHRSVSWYQQTPGQGLQFLFEYFSETQRNKGNFPGRFSGRQFSNSRSEMNVSTLELGDSALYLCASSPTGGLEETQYFGPGTRLLVL.

The chain links TRBV28 to TRBJ1-2; 7 bases are a match to TRBD1. The CDR3 runs to 14 residues. The V and J ends lost 5 bases and 4 bases, in that order; junction bases with no gene match: 7. CDR1 MDHEN and CDR2 SYDVKM come from the germline V gene. This chain's CDR3 is CASSTGQALYGYTF. The CDR3 nucleotides read TGTGCCAGCAGTACTGGACAGGCCCTCTATGGCTACACCTTC.

This chain joins TRBV7-2 and TRBJ2-3; 7 bases fit TRBD2. CDR1 and CDR2 from the germline V gene are SGHTA and FQGNSA. V lost 1 base to trimming and J lost 2 bases; unmatched junction nucleotides: 6. This CDR3 comprises 16 residues. The CDR3 DNA reads as TGTGCCAGCAGCTTAGTCGGCGCGGGGGTCACAGATACGCAGTATTTT. This codes for CASSLVGAGVTDTQYF.

The chain is built from TRBV18 and TRBJ1-6; 9 positions agree with TRBD1. Germline V gives CDR1 KGHSH, CDR2 LQKENI. J was trimmed by 6 bases and V by 4 bases; bases with no gene match: 4. The CDR3 spans 15 residues. CDR3 DNA sequence: TGTGCCAGCTCACGACGGGACAGGGCTAATTCACCCCTCCACTTT. It specifies CASSRRDRANSPLHF.